This record looks at one TCR beta chain sequence and its context. What it binds is not known. Here immunoSEQ multiplex PCR was the method, and the copy in TCRdb shows in-frame clones only, minus some. The data show thousands of clones, approximately 91% seen once. The data originate from a study of immune evolution from preneoplasia to lung adenocarcinoma. Study at large: HLA loss of heterozygosity: about 7% AIS, about 15% MIA, about 35% ADC, none AAH.

Resections took place in Japan or China from about 2013 to 2017. Points from the study as a whole: Compared with EGFR-mutant or double wild-type lesions, KRAS-mutant nodules were more clonal.

The receptor's source is a person between 70 and 80 years old with lung adenocarcinoma. The sequenced sample was FFPE atypical adenomatous hyperplasia tissue from the lung. Subset denoted: atypical adenomatous hyperplasia (AAH), lung preneoplasia.

Written as DNA, the CDR3 is TGCGCCAGCAGCCAAGAGGCGCTGGCGGGGAGGCCCTACAATGAGCAGTTCTTC. Translation gives CASSQEALAGRPYNEQFF. V and J are TRBV4-1 and TRBJ2-1; TRBD2 is a possible D gene (6 bases). The CDR3 sequence is 18 residues long. The V end lost 0 bases, the J end lost 2 bases, and 17 bases lay between the germline ends. Germline values: CDR1 MGHRA, CDR2 YSYEKL.